The T cell receptor (beta chain) described here comes from a study of PD-1 blockade in classical Hodgkin lymphoma. All the patients suffered relapse after autologous stem cell transplantation, and brentuximab vedotin exposure differed. Complete response, partial response or progressive disease constituted the best response categories observed. Findings and caveats of the study: Researchers reported that CD4+ TCR diversity, though not CD8+, rose significantly by C4D1. Baseline diversity was lower in partial responders and progressors than complete responders.

This clone was observed once. Its antigen is not identified. The V gene end was trimmed by 4 bases and the J gene end by 6 bases; junction bases not matched to a gene: 14. The CDR3 is 16 amino acids. Germline lookup yields CDR1 SGHDT and CDR2 YYEEEE. Some clones are missing from TCRdb's copy, which holds only in-frame ones; the method was immunoSEQ multiplex PCR. The data contain 100,000 to 120,000 clones, about nine tenths of them singletons. The material was peripheral blood mononuclear cells (PBMCs), obtained before the second cycle of nivolumab. The sequence came from a human donor with classical Hodgkin lymphoma. V gene TRBV5-6 combines with J gene TRBJ2-7; 9 bases map to TRBD2. This chain's CDR3 is CASSRRAAAGGFEQYF. The CDR3 region has the DNA TGTGCCAGCAGCAGAAGGGCGGCAGCGGGAGGCTTCGAGCAGTACTTC.